Below, 2 T cell receptor beta chains from the same sample are listed, as sequenced in a study of blood T cells in healthy people across ages. Alongside a J-beta primer mix, a sample-barcoded 5' primer served in a second PCR lasting 7 to 11 cycles. TCRdb used MiXCR to reprocess the 5' RACE reads, holding one entry per CDR3 protein. In the table there are fewer than 1,200,000 distinct CDR3 sequences, under 30% of which are singletons. The same data also contributed to another study, on T cells of mothers and their children.

Sample: blood. The receptors stem from a girl under 10 years old in good health.

This clonotype was detected only a few times. The J gene is TRBJ1-1, the V gene TRBV20-1; D remains ambiguous. Germline lookup yields CDR1 DFQATT and CDR2 SNEGSKA (reference sequence). Trimming removed 3 bases from V and 5 bases from J, with 7 bases in between. The length of the CDR3 is 11 residues. CDR3 nucleotides: TGCAGTGCTAGGGCGGTTACTGAAGCTTTCTTT. Amino acids: CSARAVTEAFF.

This chain joins TRBV2 and TRBJ2-7; TRBD1 matches 7 bases. The CDR3 has 12 amino acids. Germline trimming cut 7 bases from V and 6 bases from J; bases unmatched to any gene: 6. CDR1 SNHLY and CDR2 FYNNEI come from the germline V gene. The CDR3 DNA reads as TGTGCCAGCAAAACAGGGGTACTCGAGCAGTACTTC. Protein product: CASKTGVLEQYF.